This T cell receptor (beta chain) comes out of a study of T cell responses to AZD1222 COVID-19 vaccine. About the study: Samples with a second dose at about 4 or about 12 weeks were pooled together.

Remarks on this clone: What it binds is not known.

The data were produced by immunoSEQ multiplex PCR, yet TCRdb's version contains in-frame clones alone and is incomplete. The data hold tens of thousands of clones, with approximately 90% observed a single time. Germline CDR1 is SGHRS and CDR2 is YFSETQ. The J segment lost 7 bases and the V segment lost 3 bases, leaving 2 bases of the junction unmatched. The CDR3 spans 13 residues. Study-wide results and limits: Recipients of AZD1222 seropositive at baseline numbered only 6 or 7. Close to half of all spike-specific TCRs reportedly target regions of the variants that are unmutated.

The sequence derives from an adult in good health. The chain couples TRBV5-1 to TRBJ1-1; 11 bases are a match to TRBD1. Sequenced here: peripheral blood, sampled on day 0 of AZD1222 vaccination. The DNA of the CDR3 is TGCGCCAGCAGCTGGACAGGGGGCTATGAAGCTTTCTTT. Its translation: CASSWTGGYEAFF. Combining the CDR3 with reference TRBV5-1 and TRBJ1-1 gives the whole variable domain KAGVTQTPRYLIKTRGQQVTLSCSPISGHRSVSWYQQTPGQGLQFLFEYFSETQRNKGNFPGRFSGRQFSNSRSEMNVSTLELGDSALYLCASSWTGGYEAFFGQGTRLTVV.